The 26 T cell receptor beta chains below were found in one sample sequenced in a study of blood T cell repertoires in COVID-19. TCRdb keeps only in-frame clones here, not all; method: immunoSEQ multiplex PCR. Of around 130,000 clones listed, about 80% were seen once; the top ten hold roughly 1.7%. The sequenced sample consisted of PBMCs or T cells enriched from blood (not recorded which). These receptors all come from a woman between 18 and 29 years old who had been exposed to COVID-19.

This rearrangement joins TRBV6-5 to TRBJ2-6, with D perhaps TRBD1 (6 bases). Germline CDR1 and CDR2: MNHEY and SVGAGI. Trimming removed 6 bases at V and 4 bases at J, with 13 bases between. The CDR3 has 15 amino acids. The CDR3 loop reads CASSRDMTGANVLTF. CDR3 nucleotide sequence: TGTGCCAGCAGCCGGGACATGACAGGGGCCAACGTCCTGACTTTC.

This chain joins TRBV24-1 and TRBJ1-6; no definite D call. Germline lookup yields CDR1 KGHDR and CDR2 SFDVKD. The V and J ends lost 5 bases and 9 bases respectively, with 10 bases between them. The CDR3 runs to 13 residues. The CDR3, as DNA: TGTGCCACCAGTGGGACCAGCGGTTCACCCCTCCACTTT. As protein: CATSGTSGSPLHF.

V usage is TRBV19 and J usage is TRBJ1-4, with 9 bases fitting TRBD1. The CDR3 extends over 16 amino acids. Losses at the gene ends were 8 bases for V and 4 bases for J; bases not matched to a gene: 11. Per the germline V gene, CDR1 is LNHDA and CDR2 is SQIVND (reference sequence). CDR3 region: CASQPRTGDVNEKLFF. The CDR3 DNA reads TGTGCCAGTCAGCCCCGGACAGGGGATGTTAATGAAAAACTGTTTTTT.

The rearrangement uses TRBV28 and TRBJ2-1, with D possibly matching TRBD1 (6 bases). The CDR3 length is 12 residues. Germline lookup yields CDR1 MDHEN and CDR2 SYDVKM. The germline V and J ends were trimmed by 7 bases and 12 bases, with 16 bases remaining between them. CDR3 in amino acids: CASKVQGHSQFF. DNA of the CDR3: TGTGCCAGCAAGGTACAGGGTCATTCGCAGTTCTTC.

The V call is TRBV4-3, the J call TRBJ1-6, with TRBD1 identical over 7 bases. CDR3 length equals 16 residues. CDR1 is LGHNA and CDR2 is YSLEER in the germline V gene. The V gene end was trimmed by 0 bases and the J gene end by 4 bases; junction bases not matched to a gene: 3. CDR3 nucleotide sequence: TGCGCCAGCAGCCAAGAAGTCAGGGGGTATAATTCACCCCTCCACTTT. Amino acids: CASSQEVRGYNSPLHF.

The V call is TRBV14, the J call TRBJ2-7, with D hard to call. Germline V gives CDR1 SGHDN, CDR2 FVKESK. Trimming cost V 4 bases and J 1 base, with 8 bases left between them. This CDR3 region has 13 residues. Here the CDR3 reads CASSPYLSYEQYF. The DNA for the CDR3 is TGTGCCAGCAGCCCGTATCTATCCTACGAGCAGTACTTC. The entire variable domain, with the rest obtained from reference TRBV14 and TRBJ2-7, is as follows: EAGVTQFPSHSVIEKGQTVTLRCDPISGHDNLYWYRRVMGKEIKFLLHFVKESKQDESGMPNNRFLAERTGGTYSTLKVQPAELEDSGVYFCASSPYLSYEQYFGPGTRLTVT.

This chain joins TRBV18 and TRBJ2-7; TRBD1 matches at 7 bases. Trimming at V came to 5 bases and at J to 5 bases, leaving 9 bases not matched to a gene. Looked up from germline, CDR1 is KGHSH and CDR2 is LQKENI. The CDR3 is made up of 14 amino acids. The CDR3 is CASSTDHGTDEQYF. CDR3 DNA: TGTGCCAGCTCAACGGACCATGGGACAGACGAGCAGTACTTC.

The chain couples TRBV7-2 to TRBJ1-3; no clear D. Trimming removed 5 bases at V and 4 bases at J, with 3 bases between. CDR1 and CDR2 (germline): SGHTA, FQGNSA. This CDR3 is built from 11 residues. Here the CDR3 reads CASSPGNTIYF. CDR3 nucleotide sequence: TGTGCCAGCAGCCCAGGAAACACCATATATTTT.

V and J are TRBV12-3 or TRBV12-4 and TRBJ2-5, with no clear D. V was clipped by 3 bases and J by 0 bases, with 5 bases between them. CDR3 length: 13 amino acids. Written as DNA, the CDR3 is TGTGCCAGCAGTTTCGGGTACCAAGAGACCCAGTACTTC. Translated: CASSFGYQETQYF.

V usage is TRBV7-8 and J usage is TRBJ1-5; TRBD1 aligns across 10 bases. Trimming removed 4 bases from V and 2 bases from J; junction bases left unmatched: 5. Germline V gene lookup returns CDR1 SGHVS and CDR2 FQNEAQ. There are 16 residues in the CDR3. CDR3 nucleotides: TGTGCCAGCAGCTCCCGGACAGGGGGTCGCAATCAGCCCCAGCATTTT. Encoded protein: CASSSRTGGRNQPQHF.

V and J are TRBV5-4 and TRBJ2-7; D remains ambiguous. The germline V gene has CDR1 SGHNT and CDR2 YYREEE (reference sequence). V lost 4 bases and J lost 2, with 22 bases in between. The CDR3 sequence is 17 residues long. The CDR3 here is CASSHLPLTRTPYEQYF. In DNA form, the CDR3 reads TGTGCCAGCAGCCACCTCCCTCTCACAAGAACCCCCTACGAGCAGTACTTC.

There are a few counts of this clone. V and J are TRBV27 and TRBJ2-7; weak D call: TRBD1 (6 bases). Germline CDR1 is MNHEY and CDR2 is SMNVEV (reference sequence). This CDR3 spans 14 amino acids. V lost 3 bases to trimming and J lost 3 bases, with 12 bases between them. The CDR3 DNA follows: TGTGCCAGCAGTTTCCAGACAGGTTACTACGAGCAGTACTTC. Translated, it gives CASSFQTGYYEQYF.

This chain connects TRBV27 to TRBJ2-3; 12 bases are shared with TRBD2. From germline, CDR1 is MNHEY and CDR2 SMNVEV (reference sequence). The CDR3 spans 13 residues. Trimming took 5 bases from V and 11 from J; bases not matched to a gene: 5. DNA for the CDR3: TGTGCCAGCAGTACTAGCGGGAGGACGGAGCAGTATTTT. Protein: CASSTSGRTEQYF.

The rearrangement links TRBV18 to TRBJ1-1; D possibly corresponds to TRBD1 (5 bases). Germline loops: CDR1 KGHSH, CDR2 LQKENI. The germline V and J ends were trimmed by 1 base and 6 bases, with 12 bases remaining between them. This CDR3 is built from 14 residues. The CDR3 DNA reads as TGTGCCAGCTCACCACGGGGGGAAGAGTCTGAAGCTTTCTTT. As protein: CASSPRGEESEAFF.

V is TRBV19 and J is TRBJ2-1; 7 positions agree with TRBD2. Germline CDR1 is LNHDA and CDR2 is SQIVND (reference sequence). V shed 5 bases and J 5 bases; nucleotides not matched to a gene: 15. CDR3 size: 17 residues. The DNA for the CDR3 is TGTGCCAGTAGTCTCCCGACTAGCACGTACGAGGACAATGAGCAGTTCTTC. This gives the protein CASSLPTSTYEDNEQFF.

This chain links TRBV5-1 with TRBJ1-2; D not certain. The V end lost 4 bases, the J end lost 6 bases, and 13 bases lay between the germline ends. This CDR3 is built from 13 residues. The germline V gene has CDR1 SGHRS and CDR2 YFSETQ. The CDR3 region is CASSATTGNGYTF. The CDR3 bases are TGCGCCAGCAGCGCCACTACGGGGAATGGCTACACCTTC.

V gene TRBV24-1 combines with J gene TRBJ2-5; 8 nucleotides align to TRBD1. The CDR3 runs to 15 residues. The junction had 8 bases not matched to a gene; V was cut back by 5 bases and J by 4 bases. Germline loops: CDR1 KGHDR, CDR2 SFDVKD. CDR3 in DNA: TGTGCCACCAGTGTCGGTCAGGGGGCTTTAGAGACCCAGTACTTC. Amino acid sequence: CATSVGQGALETQYF.

J is TRBJ1-2 and V is TRBV29-1; D is perhaps TRBD1 (6 bases). This CDR3 is 14 amino acids long. V dropped 0 bases and J dropped 6 bases, with 14 bases sitting between them. Per germline, CDR1 SQVTM and CDR2 ANQGSEA. The DNA of the CDR3 is TGCAGCGTTGAAGATTTTGGGGGGGCGGATGGCTACACCTTC. Protein: CSVEDFGGADGYTF.

The table lists this clone with a count of one. The V and J genes are TRBV19 and TRBJ2-5; the match to TRBD1 covers 7 bases. Germline CDR1 and CDR2: LNHDA and SQIVND (reference sequence). CDR3 length: 13 amino acids. Trimming cost V 8 bases and J 2 bases; bases outside gene matches: 5. The CDR3 reads CASAGTAQETQYF. CDR3 sequence (DNA): TGTGCCAGTGCCGGGACAGCTCAAGAGACCCAGTACTTC.

The chain recombines TRBV27 with TRBJ1-2; D gene uncertain. With 0 bases removed from V and 2 bases from J, the gap between germline ends came to 10 bases. The CDR3 has 15 amino acids. Germline values: CDR1 MNHEY, CDR2 SMNVEV (reference sequence). CDR3 in DNA: TGTGCCAGCAGTTTATCGGTCCAGCGCAACTATGGCTACACCTTC. Its protein is CASSLSVQRNYGYTF.

The chain links TRBV9 to TRBJ1-6; a weak D match, TRBD1 (5 bases). The CDR3 is 15 residues long. V gave up 6 bases and J gave up 3 bases, with 13 bases separating them. The germline V gene encodes CDR1 SGDLS and CDR2 YYNGEE. The CDR3: CASKKGTDYNSPLHF. The CDR3 bases are TGTGCCAGCAAAAAGGGGACTGACTATAATTCACCCCTCCACTTT.

The rearrangement links TRBV6-2 or TRBV6-3 to TRBJ2-3; no reliable D call. This CDR3 contains 16 residues. V lost 4 bases and J lost 1, with 15 bases in between. In germline, CDR1 is MNHEY, CDR2 SVGEGT. The chain's CDR3 is CASSSVPTFGTDTQYF. The CDR3 DNA reads as TGTGCCAGCAGTTCCGTCCCGACATTCGGCACAGATACGCAGTATTTT.

As to this clone: Sequence at one end of the junction differs from germline and may be a read error. In DNA, the CDR3 is TGTGCCAGCAGCTTAACAAGACAGGGACTAGCGTTACCCTCCGACGAGCAGTACTTC. This translates into CASSLTRQGLALPSDEQYF. The rearrangement uses TRBV7-9 and TRBJ2-7, with 10 bases lining up with TRBD2. The CDR3 runs to 19 residues. Germline V lookup: CDR1 SEHNR, CDR2 FQNEAQ (reference sequence). The full variable domain, completed using reference TRBV7-9 and TRBJ2-7, is DTGVSQNPRHKITKRGQNVTFRCDPISEHNRLYWYRQTLGQGPEFLTYFQNEAQLEKSRLLSDRFSAERPKGSFSTLEIQRTEQGDSAMYLCASSLTRQGLALPSDEQYFGPGTRLTVT.

The chain carries TRBV3-1 (or the pseudogene TRBV3-2) and TRBJ2-3; TRBD2 agrees at 8 bases. This CDR3 has 16 amino acids. Germline CDR1 is LGHDT and CDR2 is YNNKEL (reference sequence). The V and J ends lost 3 bases and 2 bases, in that order; junction bases with no gene match: 7. The CDR3 here is CASSHFLAGSTDTQYF. The CDR3 DNA reads TGTGCCAGCAGCCATTTTCTAGCGGGTTCCACAGATACGCAGTATTTT.

The chain's CDR3 is CASSIGGKPQHF. CDR3 nucleotide sequence: TGTGCCAGTAGTATAGGCGGCAAACCCCAGCATTTT. The chain has TRBV19 and TRBJ1-5, with D unclear. This CDR3 contains 12 residues. The ends were cut back, 1 base at V and 10 bases at J, with 8 bases in the middle. Germline V gene sequence: CDR1 LNHDA, CDR2 SQIVND (reference sequence).

This chain links TRBV4-2 with TRBJ2-3; the D is unclear. Trimming took off 0 bases at V and 4 bases at J, with 11 bases between the two ends. Germline V gives CDR1 LGHNA, CDR2 YNFKEQ. The CDR3 contains 15 residues. The CDR3 DNA reads TGTGCCAGCAGCCAAGATCTCGTTAGCTCAGATACGCAGTATTTT. Translated: CASSQDLVSSDTQYF.